The 16 T cell receptor beta chains below come from one sample, sequenced in a study of blood T cell repertoires in COVID-19. Profiling relied on immunoSEQ multiplex PCR, and the TCRdb table lists in-frame clones only, not all of them. The table shows around 150,000 clones, with less than 85% occurring only once. The specimen sequenced was peripheral blood. These receptors were obtained from a woman of 80 years or more in a cohort sampled during active or convalescent COVID-19.

The chain combines TRBV9 with TRBJ2-5; TRBD2 aligns across 11 bases. The CDR3 has 17 residues. The V gene end was trimmed by 4 bases and the J gene end by 4 bases; junction bases not matched to a gene: 12. CDR1 SGDLS and CDR2 YYNGEE come from the germline V gene. The DNA for the CDR3 is TGTGCCAGCAGCCCAACTAGCGGGGGTTTGGGAGGAGAGACCCAGTACTTC. Its translation is CASSPTSGGLGGETQYF.

This clone was picked up one time. The chain recombines TRBV4-2 with TRBJ2-2; 10 positions agree with TRBD2. Germline CDR1 LGHNA, CDR2 YNFKEQ. Trimming at V came to 0 bases and at J to 1 base, leaving 11 bases not matched to a gene. This CDR3 contains 20 residues. The CDR3, as DNA: TGTGCCAGCAGCCAAGATCTAGGACTAGCGGACCTTTTGAACACCGGGGAGCTGTTTTTT. Its translation: CASSQDLGLADLLNTGELFF.

The chain recombines TRBV3-1 (or the pseudogene TRBV3-2) with TRBJ1-1, with a tentative D call TRBD1 (5 bases). The CDR3 is made up of 14 amino acids. Trimming took off 1 base at V and 11 bases at J, with 17 bases between the two ends. Germline V lookup: CDR1 LGHDT, CDR2 YNNKEL (reference sequence). The CDR3 is CASSQALPGRGAFF. CDR3 DNA: TGTGCCAGCAGCCAAGCCCTACCAGGGCGAGGCGCTTTCTTT.

The chain recombines TRBV15 with TRBJ2-7; no clear D gene. Looked up from germline, CDR1 is LNHNV and CDR2 is YYDKDF (reference sequence). The CDR3 is 12 residues long. V was trimmed by 0 bases and J by 4 bases, leaving 4 bases between them. CDR3 residues: CATSRDRYEQYF. The DNA of the CDR3 is TGTGCCACCAGCAGAGACAGGTACGAGCAGTACTTC. Looking up the rest from reference TRBV15 and TRBJ2-7 gives the full variable domain: DAMVIQNPRYQVTQFGKPVTLSCSQTLNHNVMYWYQQKSSQAPKLLFHYYDKDFNNEADTPDNFQSRRPNTSFCFLDIRSPGLGDTAMYLCATSRDRYEQYFGPGTRLTVT.

V usage is TRBV28 and J usage is TRBJ2-5, with 12 nucleotides matching TRBD2. The germline CDR1 and CDR2 sequences are MDHEN and SYDVKM. The V and J ends lost 4 bases and 5 bases, in that order; junction bases with no gene match: 8. This CDR3 is built from 16 residues. The CDR3: CASSSSRLAGVETQYF. For the CDR3, the DNA is TGTGCCAGCAGTTCTTCCCGACTAGCGGGGGTGGAGACCCAGTACTTC.

This clone has a handful of counts. CDR3 in DNA: TGTGCCAGCAGCGCACGAGCCTTGGGACTAGCGGCGTACAATGAGCAGTTCTTC. Its translation is CASSARALGLAAYNEQFF. The chain combines TRBV7-6 with TRBJ2-1, with 11 bases matching TRBD2. The J segment lost 4 bases and the V segment lost 5 bases, leaving 13 bases of the junction unmatched. The length of the CDR3 is 18 residues. CDR1 and CDR2 from the germline V gene are SGHVS and FNYEAQ.

The chain recombines TRBV27 with TRBJ1-4; no reliable D call. Germline CDR1 MNHEY, CDR2 SMNVEV (reference sequence). Trimming took off 4 bases at V and 4 bases at J, with 7 bases between the two ends. This CDR3 has 13 amino acids. CDR3 protein: CASSSGDNEKLFF. The CDR3 DNA follows: TGTGCCAGCAGTTCCGGGGATAATGAAAAACTGTTTTTT.

The chain recombines TRBV3-1 (or the pseudogene TRBV3-2) with TRBJ1-5; TRBD1 might be the D (6 bases). The V end was cut by 4 bases, the J end by 1 base, with 8 bases between. The CDR3 consists of 14 residues. Germline V gene data show CDR1 as LGHDT and CDR2 as YNNKEL (reference sequence). CDR3 sequence (DNA): TGTGCCAGCAGCCTCGACAGGAGCAATCAGCCCCAGCATTTT. Protein sequence: CASSLDRSNQPQHF.

The V call is TRBV9, the J call TRBJ1-3; D is perhaps TRBD1 (5 bases). The germline V gene has CDR1 SGDLS and CDR2 YYNGEE. Trimming cost V 4 bases and J 7 bases, with 15 bases left between them. The CDR3 consists of 14 residues. This CDR3 is CASSPRGGKNTIYF. CDR3 bases: TGTGCCAGCAGCCCCCGCGGGGGGAAGAACACCATATATTTT. Together with reference TRBV9 and TRBJ1-3, the CDR3 gives the full variable domain: DSGVTQTPKHLITATGQRVTLRCSPRSGDLSVYWYQQSLDQGLQFLIQYYNGEERAKGNILERFSAQQFPDLHSELNLSSLELGDSALYFCASSPRGGKNTIYFGEGSWLTVV.

V usage is TRBV7-9 and J usage is TRBJ1-2; no clear D gene. Trimming left V 6 bases short and J 6 bases short, with 17 bases between. The CDR3 totals 14 residues. Germline CDR1 is SEHNR and CDR2 is FQNEAQ (reference sequence). The DNA of the CDR3 is TGTGCCAGCAGTGCCAGGAGGTCTTATGATGGCTACACCTTC. The encoded protein is CASSARRSYDGYTF.

There are a few counts of this clone. The rearrangement links TRBV28 to TRBJ2-3; TRBD2 aligns across 8 bases. With 7 bases clipped from V and 4 bases from J, the junction kept 10 bases outside the gene matches. Germline CDR1 and CDR2: MDHEN and SYDVKM. The CDR3 loop spans 15 amino acids. CDR3 amino acids: CASTELGLASDTQYF. CDR3 DNA: TGTGCCAGCACCGAACTAGGACTAGCCTCAGATACGCAGTATTTT.

CDR3 nucleotide sequence: TGTGCCAGCAGCTTACCTCCGGGCGTAGGACTAGCGGGCGACAAACGGGATGAGCAGTTCTTC. Amino acid sequence: CASSLPPGVGLAGDKRDEQFF. The V call is TRBV7-8, the J call TRBJ2-1; 11 bases are a match to TRBD2. The CDR3 spans 21 residues. Germline values: CDR1 SGHVS, CDR2 FQNEAQ. The ends lost 2 bases at V and 8 bases at J; junction bases unmatched: 23.

The chain is built from TRBV25-1 and TRBJ1-6; 9 nucleotides agree with TRBD1. Germline V gives CDR1 MGHDK, CDR2 SYGVNS. The CDR3 is made up of 14 amino acids. V was clipped by 8 bases and J by 4 bases; unmatched bases: 3. The CDR3 nucleotides read TGTGCCAGCGTGGGACAGGGATATAATTCACCCCTCCACTTT. Residues: CASVGQGYNSPLHF.

The chain has TRBV24-1 and TRBJ2-5; D remains unclear. The CDR3 loop spans 14 amino acids. Germline V CDR1 and CDR2: KGHDR, SFDVKD. V was pared by 1 base and J by 5 bases, with 10 bases between. CDR3 DNA sequence: TGTGCCACCAGTGATTTTGGCAGTTGGGAGACCCAGTACTTC. It is translated as CATSDFGSWETQYF.

The chain uses TRBV14 and TRBJ1-1; weak D call: TRBD1 (5 bases). The CDR3 length is 14 residues. Germline CDR1 and CDR2: SGHDN and FVKESK. V shed 2 bases and J shed 5 bases, with 12 bases lying between them. CDR3 residues: CASSQQTGPTEAFF. The DNA for the CDR3 is TGTGCCAGCAGCCAACAAACAGGCCCTACTGAAGCTTTCTTT.

The chain combines TRBV7-9 with TRBJ2-7, with 9 nucleotides matching TRBD1. The CDR3 contains 16 residues. The junction had 13 bases not matched to a gene; V was cut back by 5 bases and J by 5 bases. Germline CDR1 reads SEHNR; CDR2 reads FQNEAQ (reference sequence). The CDR3 DNA reads as TGTGCCAGCAGCCCATGGAAGGGACAGGGTACCGACGAGCAGTACTTC. Translating it yields CASSPWKGQGTDEQYF.